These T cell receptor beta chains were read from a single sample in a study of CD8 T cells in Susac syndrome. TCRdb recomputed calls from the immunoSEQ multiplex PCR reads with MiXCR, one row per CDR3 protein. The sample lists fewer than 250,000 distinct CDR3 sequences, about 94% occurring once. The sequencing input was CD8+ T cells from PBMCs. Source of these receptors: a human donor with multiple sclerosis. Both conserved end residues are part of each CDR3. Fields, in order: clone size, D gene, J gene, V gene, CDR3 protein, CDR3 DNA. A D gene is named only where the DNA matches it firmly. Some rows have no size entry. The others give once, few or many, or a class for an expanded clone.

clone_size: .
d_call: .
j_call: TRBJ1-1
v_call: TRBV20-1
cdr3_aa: CSAIFTPRGEAFF
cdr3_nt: TGCAGTGCTATTTTCACCCCAAGGGGTGAAGCTTTCTTT

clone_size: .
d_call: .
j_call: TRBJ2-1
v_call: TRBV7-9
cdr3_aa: CASSLEDEQFF
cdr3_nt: TGTGCCAGCAGCTTGGAGGATGAGCAGTTCTTC

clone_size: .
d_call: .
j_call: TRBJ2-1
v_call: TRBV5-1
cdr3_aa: CASSTGNNEQFF
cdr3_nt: TGCGCCAGCAGCACGGGGAACAATGAGCAGTTCTTC

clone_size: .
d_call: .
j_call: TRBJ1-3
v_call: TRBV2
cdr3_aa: CASSEWDSGNTIYF
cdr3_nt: TGTGCCAGCAGTGAATGGGACTCTGGAAACACCATATATTTT

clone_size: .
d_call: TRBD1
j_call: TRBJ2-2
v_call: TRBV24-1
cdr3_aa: CATSESQTGWDTGELFF
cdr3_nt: TGTGCCACCAGTGAAAGCCAGACAGGGTGGGACACCGGGGAGCTGTTTTTT

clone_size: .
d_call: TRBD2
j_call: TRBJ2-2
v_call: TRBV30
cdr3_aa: CAWSPFRYFDWRGGQTGELFF
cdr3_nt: TGTGCCTGGAGTCCGTTCCGTTATTTCGATTGGCGGGGGGGCCAAACCGGGGAGCTGTTTTTT

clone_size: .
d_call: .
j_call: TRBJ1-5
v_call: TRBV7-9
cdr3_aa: CASSLVGNNQPQHF
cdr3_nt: TGTGCCAGCAGCTTAGTAGGTAACAATCAGCCCCAGCATTTT

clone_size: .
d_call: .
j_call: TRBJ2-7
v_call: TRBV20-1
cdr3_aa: CSARPMGGSSYEQYF
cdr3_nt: TGCAGTGCTAGACCTATGGGCGGTTCCTCCTACGAGCAGTACTTC

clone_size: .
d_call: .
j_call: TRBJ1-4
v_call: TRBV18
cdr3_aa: CASSPPEGNEKLFF
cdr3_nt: TGTGCCAGCTCACCACCGGAGGGGAATGAAAAACTGTTTTTT

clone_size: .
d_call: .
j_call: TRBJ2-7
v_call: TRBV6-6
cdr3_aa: CASSYQSWSSYEQYF
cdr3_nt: TGTGCCAGCAGTTACCAGAGTTGGAGCTCCTACGAGCAGTACTTC

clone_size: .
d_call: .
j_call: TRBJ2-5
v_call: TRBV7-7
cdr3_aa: CASSPLAWRVEETQYF
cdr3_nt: TGTGCTAGCAGCCCCCTCGCATGGAGGGTCGAGGAGACCCAGTACTTC

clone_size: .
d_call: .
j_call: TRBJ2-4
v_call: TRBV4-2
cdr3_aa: CASSQDQGGGDIQYF
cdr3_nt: TGTGCCAGCAGCCAAGATCAAGGGGGAGGTGACATTCAGTACTTC

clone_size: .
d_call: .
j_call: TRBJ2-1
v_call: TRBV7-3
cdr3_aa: CASSPSYGKGDYNEQFF
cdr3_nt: TGTGCCAGCAGCCCTAGCTACGGAAAAGGGGATTACAATGAGCAGTTCTTC

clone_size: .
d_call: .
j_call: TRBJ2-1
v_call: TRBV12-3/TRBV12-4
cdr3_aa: CASGDNEQFF
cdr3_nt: TGTGCCAGCGGTGACAATGAGCAGTTCTTC

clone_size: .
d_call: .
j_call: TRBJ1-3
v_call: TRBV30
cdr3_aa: CAWTPGTLASTIYF
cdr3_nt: TGTGCCTGGACCCCAGGGACATTAGCAAGCACCATATATTTT

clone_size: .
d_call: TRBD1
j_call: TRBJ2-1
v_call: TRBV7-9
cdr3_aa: CASSFPGQVRENEQFF
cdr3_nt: TGTGCCAGCAGCTTTCCAGGACAGGTACGAGAAAATGAGCAGTTCTTC

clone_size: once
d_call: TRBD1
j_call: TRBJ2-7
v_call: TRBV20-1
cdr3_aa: CSARDNQGAPYEQYF
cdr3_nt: TGCAGTGCTAGAGATAACCAGGGGGCGCCATACGAGCAGTACTTC

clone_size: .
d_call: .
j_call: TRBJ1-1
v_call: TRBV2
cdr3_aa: CASRRGYTEAFF
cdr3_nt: TGTGCCAGCAGGCGGGGGTACACTGAAGCTTTCTTT

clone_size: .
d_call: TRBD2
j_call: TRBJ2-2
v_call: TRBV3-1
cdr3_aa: CASSRLAGHTGELFF
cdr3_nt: TGTGCCAGCAGCAGACTAGCGGGGCACACCGGGGAGCTGTTTTTT

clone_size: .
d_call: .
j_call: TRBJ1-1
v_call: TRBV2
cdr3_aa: CASTLNTGSRGGPEAFF
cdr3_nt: TGTGCCAGCACACTTAACACGGGGTCTCGGGGTGGCCCTGAAGCTTTCTTT

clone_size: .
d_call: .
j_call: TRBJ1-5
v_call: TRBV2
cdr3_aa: CASTPPGGQPQHF
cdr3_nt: TGTGCCAGCACTCCTCCCGGAGGGCAGCCCCAGCATTTT

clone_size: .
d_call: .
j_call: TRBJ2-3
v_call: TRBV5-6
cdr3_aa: CASSLDLVPDTQYF
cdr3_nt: TGTGCCAGCAGCTTGGACCTAGTTCCAGATACGCAGTATTTT

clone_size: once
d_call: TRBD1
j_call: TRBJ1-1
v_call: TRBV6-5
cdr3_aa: CASRQGVEMNTEAFF
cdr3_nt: TGTGCCAGCAGGCAGGGGGTGGAAATGAACACTGAAGCTTTCTTT

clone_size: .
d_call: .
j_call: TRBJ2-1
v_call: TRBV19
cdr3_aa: CASSPFNGAHNEQFF
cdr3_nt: TGTGCCAGTAGCCCCTTTAATGGGGCTCACAATGAGCAGTTCTTC

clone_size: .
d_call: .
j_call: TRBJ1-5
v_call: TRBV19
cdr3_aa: CAAGESNQPQHF
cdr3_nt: TGTGCCGCCGGGGAAAGCAATCAGCCCCAGCATTTT

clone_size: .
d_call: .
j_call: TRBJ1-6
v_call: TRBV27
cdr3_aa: CASSLYNSPLHF
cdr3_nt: TGTGCCAGCAGTCTCTATAATTCACCCCTCCACTTT

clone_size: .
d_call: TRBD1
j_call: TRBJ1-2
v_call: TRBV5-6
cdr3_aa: CASSLPIPSRDRDGGYTF
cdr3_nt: TGTGCCAGCAGCCTACCGATCCCTTCCCGGGACAGGGACGGGGGCTACACCTTC

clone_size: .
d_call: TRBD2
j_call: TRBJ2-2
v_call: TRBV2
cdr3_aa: CASSPGIAGAGGSRAGELFF
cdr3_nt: TGTGCCAGCAGCCCCGGAATAGCGGGAGCAGGGGGTTCCCGGGCCGGGGAGCTGTTTTTT

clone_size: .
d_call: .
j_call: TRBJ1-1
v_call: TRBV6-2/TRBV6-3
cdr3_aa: CASKYPEMRAFF
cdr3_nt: TGTGCCAGCAAATACCCGGAAATGCGAGCTTTCTTT

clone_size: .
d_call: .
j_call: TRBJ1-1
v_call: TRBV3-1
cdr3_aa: CASSQDPDYLGTEAFF
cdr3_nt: TGTGCCAGCAGCCAAGATCCGGACTACTTAGGGACTGAAGCTTTCTTT

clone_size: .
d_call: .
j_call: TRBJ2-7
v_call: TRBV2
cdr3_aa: CASSEGNVLGEQYF
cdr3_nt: TGTGCCAGCAGTGAAGGGAACGTTCTGGGGGAGCAGTACTTC

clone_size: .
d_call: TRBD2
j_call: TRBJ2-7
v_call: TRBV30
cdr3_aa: CAWSYGGSYEQYF
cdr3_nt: TGTGCCTGGAGTTACGGGGGGTCCTACGAGCAGTACTTC

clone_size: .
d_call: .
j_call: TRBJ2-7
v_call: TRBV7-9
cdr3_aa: CASSLPPGTSEGYEQYF
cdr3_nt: TGTGCCAGCAGCCTCCCCCCCGGGACAAGTGAAGGCTACGAGCAGTACTTC

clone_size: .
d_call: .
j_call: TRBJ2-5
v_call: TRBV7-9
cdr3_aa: CASRAVGETQYF
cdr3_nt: TGTGCCAGCAGAGCGGTTGGAGAGACCCAGTACTTC

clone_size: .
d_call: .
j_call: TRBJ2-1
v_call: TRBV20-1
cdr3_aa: CSARDPLSVNYNEQFF
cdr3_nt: TGCAGTGCTAGAGACCCCCTTAGCGTGAATTACAATGAGCAGTTCTTC

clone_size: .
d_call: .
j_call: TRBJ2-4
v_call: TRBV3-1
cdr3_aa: CASSQRGGRILAKNIQYF
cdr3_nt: TGTGCCAGCAGCCAAAGGGGGGGGAGGATCCTAGCCAAAAACATTCAGTACTTC

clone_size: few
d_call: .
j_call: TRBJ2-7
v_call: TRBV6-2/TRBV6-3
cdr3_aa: CASSSISYEQYF
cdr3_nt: TGTGCCAGCAGTTCCATCTCCTACGAGCAGTACTTC

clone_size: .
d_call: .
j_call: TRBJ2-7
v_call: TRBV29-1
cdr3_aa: CSVAITTYEQYF
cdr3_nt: TGCAGCGTGGCCATCACAACCTACGAGCAGTACTTC

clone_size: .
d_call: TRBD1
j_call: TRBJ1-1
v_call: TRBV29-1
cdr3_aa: CSVGGQLNTEVFF
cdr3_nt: TGCAGCGTGGGGGGACAGTTGAACACTGAAGTTTTCTTT

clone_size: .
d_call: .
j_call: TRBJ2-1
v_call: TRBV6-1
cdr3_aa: CASSVTYNEQFF
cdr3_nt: TGTGCCAGCAGCGTTACATACAATGAGCAGTTCTTC

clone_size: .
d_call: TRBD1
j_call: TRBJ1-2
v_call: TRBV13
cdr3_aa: CASSSRDRGNYGYTF
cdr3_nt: TGTGCCAGCAGCAGTCGGGACAGGGGAAACTATGGCTACACCTTC

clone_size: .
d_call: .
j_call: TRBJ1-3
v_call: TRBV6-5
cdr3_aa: CASKSAETVGNTIYF
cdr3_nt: TGTGCCAGCAAGTCGGCCGAGACGGTCGGAAACACCATATATTTT

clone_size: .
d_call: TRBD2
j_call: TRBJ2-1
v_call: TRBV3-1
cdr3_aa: CASSPDPGTSWSLNEQFF
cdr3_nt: TGTGCCAGCAGCCCCGATCCTGGGACTAGCTGGTCACTCAATGAGCAGTTCTTC

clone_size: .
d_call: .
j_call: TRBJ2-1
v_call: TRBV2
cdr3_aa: CASSGDAPSYNEQFF
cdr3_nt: TGTGCCAGCAGTGGGGACGCACCCTCCTACAATGAGCAGTTCTTC

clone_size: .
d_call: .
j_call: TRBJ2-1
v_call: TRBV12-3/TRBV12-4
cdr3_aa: CASSGIKEDHGDEQFF
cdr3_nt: TGTGCCAGCAGCGGTATTAAGGAGGATCATGGGGATGAGCAGTTCTTC

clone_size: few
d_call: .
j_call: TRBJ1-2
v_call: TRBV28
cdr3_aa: CASSLSGDYGYTF
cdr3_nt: TGTGCCAGCAGTTTATCGGGGGACTATGGCTACACCTTC

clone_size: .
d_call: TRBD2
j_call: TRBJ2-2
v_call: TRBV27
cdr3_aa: CASSLWQGGAGELFF
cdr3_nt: TGTGCCAGCAGTCTGTGGCAGGGAGGGGCCGGGGAGCTGTTTTTT

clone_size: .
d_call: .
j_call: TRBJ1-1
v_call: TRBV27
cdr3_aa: CASVGHLNTEAFF
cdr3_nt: TGTGCCAGCGTTGGACACCTGAACACTGAAGCTTTCTTT

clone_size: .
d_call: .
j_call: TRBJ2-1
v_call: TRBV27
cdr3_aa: CASSSARDLHEQFF
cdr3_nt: TGTGCCAGCAGTTCCGCCCGGGACTTACATGAGCAGTTCTTC

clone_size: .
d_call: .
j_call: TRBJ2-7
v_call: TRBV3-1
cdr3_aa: CASSRAYEQYF
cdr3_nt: TGTGCCAGCAGCCGGGCCTACGAGCAGTACTTC

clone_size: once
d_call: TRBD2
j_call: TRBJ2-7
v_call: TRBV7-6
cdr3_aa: CASGPGGLEYEQYF
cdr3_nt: TGTGCCAGCGGCCCGGGGGGGTTGGAGTACGAGCAGTACTTC